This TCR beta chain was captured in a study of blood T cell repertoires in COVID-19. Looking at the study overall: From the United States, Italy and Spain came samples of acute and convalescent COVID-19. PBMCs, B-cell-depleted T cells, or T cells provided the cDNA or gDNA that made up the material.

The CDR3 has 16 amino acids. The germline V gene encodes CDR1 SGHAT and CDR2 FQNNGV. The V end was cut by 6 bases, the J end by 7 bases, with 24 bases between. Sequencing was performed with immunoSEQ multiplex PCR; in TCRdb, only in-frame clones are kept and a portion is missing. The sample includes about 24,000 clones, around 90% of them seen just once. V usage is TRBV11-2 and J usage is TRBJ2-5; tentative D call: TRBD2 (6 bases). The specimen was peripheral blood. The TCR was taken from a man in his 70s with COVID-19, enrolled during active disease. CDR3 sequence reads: CASRPSGTIGGVTQYF. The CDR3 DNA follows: TGTGCCAGCAGACCCTCCGGGACCATAGGAGGGGTGACCCAGTACTTC.